These T cell receptor beta chains were read from a single sample in a study of neoadjuvant nivolumab and ipilimumab in lung cancer. TCRdb keeps only in-frame clones here, not all; method: immunoSEQ multiplex PCR. Seen here are fewer than 4,500 clones, roughly 73% observed once, and the top ten hold about 13%. The source material was adjacent normal lung tissue, sampled after neoadjuvant nivolumab, alone or with ipilimumab, at or shortly before surgery. The origin of the receptors is an adult with non-small cell lung cancer. The CDR3 runs from the conserved cysteine through the conserved F or W. The D gene is left open where the match is weak. Clone size is stated in some rows and not others, as once, few, many or a class when expanded.

>TRBD1|TRBV28|TRBJ1-1|once
TGTGCCAGCAGTTGGACAGGGGACGACACTGAAGCTTTCTTT
CASSWTGDDTEAFF
>-|TRBV18|TRBJ2-7|-
TGTGCCAGCTCACCCCCCCGCGCTGCCTACGAGCAGTACTTC
CASSPPRAAYEQYF
>-|TRBV19|TRBJ2-2|few
TGTGCCAGTCGGATTACCCAGGGGGGGGCGCACACCGGGGAGCTGTTTTTT
CASRITQGGAHTGELFF
>-|TRBV27|TRBJ2-7|once
TGTGCCAGCAGTCCGCCGACACTTCTTAAGTACGAGCAGTACTTC
CASSPPTLLKYEQYF
>-|TRBV2|TRBJ2-2|-
TGTGCCAGCAGTGAATTGGGACACGGGGAGCTGTTTTTT
CASSELGHGELFF
>TRBD2|TRBV28|TRBJ2-2|-
TGTGCCAGCAGTTTAAGCGGGGGGGCCGCCGGGGAGCTGTTTTTT
CASSLSGGAAGELFF
>TRBD1|TRBV10-2|TRBJ2-7|-
TGCGCCAGCAAACAGGGGCCATCCTACGAGCAGTACTTC
CASKQGPSYEQYF
>-|TRBV10-3|TRBJ1-2|-
TGTGCCATCAGTGGCACGTCTAACTATGGCTACACCTTC
CAISGTSNYGYTF
>-|TRBV5-1|TRBJ1-1|-
TGCGCCAGCAGTCGAGGGTCAGTTGAAGCTTTCTTT
CASSRGSVEAFF
>TRBD1|TRBV13|TRBJ1-5|-
TGTGCCAGCAGCTTAGGCCTCGACAGGGGCAGCAATCAGCCCCAGCATTTT
CASSLGLDRGSNQPQHF
>-|TRBV7-9|TRBJ2-3|-
TGTGCCAGCAGCCCCCTACTGTCCACAGATACGCAGTATTTT
CASSPLLSTDTQYF
>-|TRBV12-1|TRBJ2-4|-
TGTGCCAGCAGCAGCGAGGGGTGGCCCAAAAACATTCAGTACTTC
CASSSEGWPKNIQYF
>-|TRBV28|TRBJ2-4|-
TGTGCCAGCAGTGAGAAAAACATTCAGTACTTC
CASSEKNIQYF
>TRBD1|TRBV7-9|TRBJ2-7|-
TGTGCCAGCAGCCACTTGGGACAGGCCTACGAGCAGTACTTC
CASSHLGQAYEQYF
>-|TRBV5-8|TRBJ1-1|few
TGTGCCAGCAGCTTGGACGGTACAGAGAACACTGAAGCTTTCTTT
CASSLDGTENTEAFF
>-|TRBV5-1|TRBJ2-5|once
TGCGCCAGCAGCTTGGCCTGGTCAACCCAAGAGACCCAGTACTTC
CASSLAWSTQETQYF
>-|TRBV6-5|TRBJ2-3|-
TGTGCCAGCAGCCGGGACTTCCGCACAGATACGCAGTATTTT
CASSRDFRTDTQYF
>-|TRBV18|TRBJ1-2|-
TGTGCCAGCTCACCAGACGCGGGCACGGGAGGCTACACCTTC
CASSPDAGTGGYTF
>TRBD1|TRBV7-9|TRBJ2-6|-
TGTGCCAGCAGCTCGACAGGGAACGGGGCCAACGTCCTGACTTTC
CASSSTGNGANVLTF
>TRBD1|TRBV6-5|TRBJ2-7|-
TGTGCCAGCAGAAGGACAGGGGTTGGCTACGAGCAGTACTTC
CASRRTGVGYEQYF
>-|TRBV27|TRBJ1-5|-
TGTGCCAGCAGTCCCGGACAGTATAGCAATCAGCCCCAGCATTTT
CASSPGQYSNQPQHF
>TRBD1|TRBV19|TRBJ2-7|-
TGTGCCAGTAGTATAAATTCGGGGACAGGGTCACGACCGAGGCAGTACTTC
CASSINSGTGSRPRQYF
>-|TRBV4-1|TRBJ1-1|-
TGCGCCAGCAGCCAAGATCTAGGAGTAAGGAACACTGAAGCTTTCTTT
CASSQDLGVRNTEAFF
>TRBD1|TRBV5-4|TRBJ1-6|large
TGTGCCAGCAGCCCAGGACAGGGGTCCTCTAATTCACCCCTCCACTTT
CASSPGQGSSNSPLHF
>-|TRBV19|TRBJ1-5|-
TGTGCCAGTAGTAGACTCCTTGGGAGCAATCAGCCCCAGCATTTT
CASSRLLGSNQPQHF
>-|TRBV28|TRBJ1-1|-
TGTGCCAGCAGTTTACCCTTGAGTAGTTTCACTGAAGCTTTCTTT
CASSLPLSSFTEAFF
>-|TRBV4-1|TRBJ1-3|-
TGCGCCAGCAGCCAAGGGTTAGGCCAGGGAAACACCATATATTTT
CASSQGLGQGNTIYF